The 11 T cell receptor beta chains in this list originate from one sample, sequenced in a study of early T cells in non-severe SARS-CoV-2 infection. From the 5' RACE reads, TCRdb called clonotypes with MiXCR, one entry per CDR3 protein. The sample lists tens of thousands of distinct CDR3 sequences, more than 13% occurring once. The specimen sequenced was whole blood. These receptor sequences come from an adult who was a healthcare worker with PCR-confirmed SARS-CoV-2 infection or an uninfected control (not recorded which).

CDR3 DNA sequence: TGTGCCAGCACTGGGAGGCAGTCTGGGGCCAACGTCCTGACTTTC. This translates into CASTGRQSGANVLTF. V is TRBV6-1 and J is TRBJ2-6, with D tentatively TRBD2 (6 bases). V shed 7 bases and J shed 1 base, with 11 bases lying between them. CDR1 is MNHNS, CDR2 SASEGT, per germline. The CDR3 spans 15 residues.

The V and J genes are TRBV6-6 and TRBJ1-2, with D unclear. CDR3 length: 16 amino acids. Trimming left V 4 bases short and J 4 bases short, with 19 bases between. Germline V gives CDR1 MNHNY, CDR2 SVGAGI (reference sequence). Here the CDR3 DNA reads TGTGCCAGCAGTTCCCCGACGACTAGGACGGGCTATGGCTACACCTTC. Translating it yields CASSSPTTRTGYGYTF.

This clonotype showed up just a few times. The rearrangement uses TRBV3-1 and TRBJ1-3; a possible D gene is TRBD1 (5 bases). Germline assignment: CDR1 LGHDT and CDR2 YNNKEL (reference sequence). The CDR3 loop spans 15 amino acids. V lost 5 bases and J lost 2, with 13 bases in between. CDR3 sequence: CASSAQGATGNTIYF. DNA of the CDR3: TGTGCCAGCAGCGCTCAGGGAGCCACTGGAAACACCATATATTTT.

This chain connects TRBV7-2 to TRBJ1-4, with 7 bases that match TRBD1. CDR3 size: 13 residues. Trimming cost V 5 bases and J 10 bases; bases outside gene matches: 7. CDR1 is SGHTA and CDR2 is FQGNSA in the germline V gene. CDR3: CASSQGQKGKLFF. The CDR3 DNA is TGTGCCAGCAGCCAGGGACAGAAAGGAAAACTGTTTTTT.

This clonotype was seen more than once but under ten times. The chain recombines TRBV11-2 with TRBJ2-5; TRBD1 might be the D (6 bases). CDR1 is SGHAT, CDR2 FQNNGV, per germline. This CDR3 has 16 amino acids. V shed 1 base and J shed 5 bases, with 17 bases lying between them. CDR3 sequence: CASSLGRGQHAETQYF. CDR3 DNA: TGTGCCAGCAGCTTAGGACGGGGACAACATGCGGAGACCCAGTACTTC.

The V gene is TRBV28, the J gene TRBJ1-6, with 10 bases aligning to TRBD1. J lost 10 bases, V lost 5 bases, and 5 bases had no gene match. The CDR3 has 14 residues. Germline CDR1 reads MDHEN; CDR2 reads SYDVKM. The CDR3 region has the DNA TGTGCCAGCAGTCTGGACAGGGGGTACTCACCCCTCCACTTT. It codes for CASSLDRGYSPLHF.

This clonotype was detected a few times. For the CDR3, the DNA is TGTGCCAGCAGTGTGGACAGGGAGCAGCCCCAGCATTTT. Translated, it gives CASSVDREQPQHF. The chain uses TRBV2 and TRBJ1-5, with 8 bases aligning to TRBD1. CDR1 and CDR2 (germline): SNHLY, FYNNEI. This CDR3 comprises 13 residues. Trimming cost V 4 bases and J 7 bases; bases outside gene matches: 3.

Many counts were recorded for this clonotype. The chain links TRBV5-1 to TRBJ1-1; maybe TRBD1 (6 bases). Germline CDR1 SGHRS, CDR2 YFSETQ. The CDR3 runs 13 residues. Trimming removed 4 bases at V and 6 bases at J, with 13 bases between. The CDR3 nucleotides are TGCGCCAGCAGCATGTCACAGGGACCTGAAGCTTTCTTT. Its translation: CASSMSQGPEAFF.

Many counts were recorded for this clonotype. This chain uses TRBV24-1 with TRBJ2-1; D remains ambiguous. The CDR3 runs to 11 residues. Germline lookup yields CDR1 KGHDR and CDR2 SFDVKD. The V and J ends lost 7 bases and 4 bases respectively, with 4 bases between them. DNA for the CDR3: TGTGCCACCAGGGGTTACAATGAGCAGTTCTTC. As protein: CATRGYNEQFF.

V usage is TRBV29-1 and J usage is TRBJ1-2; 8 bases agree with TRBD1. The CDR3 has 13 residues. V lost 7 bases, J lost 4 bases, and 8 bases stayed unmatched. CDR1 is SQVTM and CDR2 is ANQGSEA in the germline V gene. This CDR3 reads CSAMTGDFYGYTF. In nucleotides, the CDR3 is TGCAGCGCTATGACAGGGGATTTCTATGGCTACACCTTC.

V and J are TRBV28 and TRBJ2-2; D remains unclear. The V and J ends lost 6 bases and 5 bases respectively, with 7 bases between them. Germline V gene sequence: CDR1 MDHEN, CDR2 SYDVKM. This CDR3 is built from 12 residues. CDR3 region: CASRMITGELFF. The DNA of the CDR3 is TGTGCCAGCAGGATGATAACCGGGGAGCTGTTTTTT.